The rows below give T cell receptor beta chains drawn from one sample of a study of PD-1 blockade in classical Hodgkin lymphoma. Produced via immunoSEQ multiplex PCR; TCRdb's table is partial and in-frame only. The top ten clones hold 7.5% to 10% of a sample with roughly 150,000 clones, just under 80% of them seen once. The source was peripheral blood mononuclear cells (PBMCs), collected before the second cycle of nivolumab. These receptors all come from a human donor with classical Hodgkin lymphoma. CDR3s include the opening cysteine and the closing phenylalanine or tryptophan. The D gene is left open where the match is weak. Part of the rows lack a size; the others show once, few, many or a class for expanded clones.

>.|TRBV6-1|.|TRBJ1-1
TGTGCCAGCAGTCAGGGACGGTTGAACACTGAAGCTTTCTTT
CASSQGRLNTEAFF
>.|TRBV18|.|TRBJ1-4
TGTGCCAGCTCACCACCGAATCATAGTAATGAAAAACTGTTTTTT
CASSPPNHSNEKLFF
>.|TRBV6-6|.|TRBJ1-2
TGTGCCAGCAGTTCCCCGGACAATTATGGCTACACCTTC
CASSSPDNYGYTF
>.|TRBV6-5|.|TRBJ2-3
TGTGCCAGCAGGCCGGGACCCAGTGGCCATACGCAGTATTTT
CASRPGPSGHTQYF
>TRBD2|TRBV5-8|.|TRBJ2-7
TGTGCCAGCAGCTCACCGGGACTAGTCCTCTACGAGCAGTACTTC
CASSSPGLVLYEQYF
>TRBD1|TRBV5-1|few|TRBJ2-5
TGCGCCAGCAGCTGGGGACAGGGAAGGGAGACCCAGTACTTC
CASSWGQGRETQYF
>TRBD1|TRBV2|.|TRBJ1-2
TGTGCCAGCAGTGTTACGGGACAGGGGGCTATTGGCTACACCTTC
CASSVTGQGAIGYTF
>.|TRBV5-1|.|TRBJ1-5
TGCGCCAGCAGCCCCGAGGACAGTCGAAATCAGCCCCAGCATTTT
CASSPEDSRNQPQHF
>TRBD1|TRBV10-3|.|TRBJ1-3
TGTGCCATCAGTAGACGGACAGGGGCTGGAAACACCATATATTTT
CAISRRTGAGNTIYF
>.|TRBV4-1|.|TRBJ2-2
TGCGCCAGCAGCCAAGAGTCAGGGGCCGGGGAGCTGTTTTTT
CASSQESGAGELFF
>TRBD1|TRBV6-5|.|TRBJ2-1
TGTGCCAGCAGTTACAAGGGACAGAGTTACAATGAGCAGTTCTTC
CASSYKGQSYNEQFF
>.|TRBV28|.|TRBJ2-7
TGTGCCAGCAGTCCGGAGTGGTACGAGCAGTACTTC
CASSPEWYEQYF
>.|TRBV5-8|.|TRBJ1-2
TGTGCCTTTCCGATCGGGTCACCCATCGAAGACTATGGCTACACCTTC
CAFPIGSPIEDYGYTF
>.|TRBV19|.|TRBJ2-1
TGTGCCAGTAGTATTATAACAGGGACGGACTACAATGAGCAGTTCTTC
CASSIITGTDYNEQFF